This passage covers 9 T cell receptor beta chains from one sample sequenced in a study of blood T cells in healthy people across ages (dated by TCRdb to 2015 to 2017). The library was made by 5' RACE. Sequenced using an Illumina HiSeq 2500. A second PCR of roughly 7 to 12 cycles was run with a J-beta primer mix and a sample-barcoded 5' primer. Using fastp at Q25 and MiXCR, TCRdb reprocessed the public reads and kept productive beta chains. CDR3 protein duplicates are merged, each entry listing the most common genes and DNA. The sample table shows roughly 2 million distinct CDR3 sequences, and about 50% are seen once. The ten largest make up less than 2.5% of the sample. The sample comprised blood. These receptors all stem from a woman in her thirties or forties in good health.

This clonotype was seen more than once but under ten times. This chain joins TRBV4-3 and TRBJ1-6, with TRBD1 as a possible D gene (5 bases). Germline-derived CDR1 and CDR2 are LGHNA and YSLEER. Trimming shortened V by 0 bases and J by 4 bases, and 10 bases separated the two germline ends. The CDR3 has 16 residues. The CDR3 protein is CASSQDSTGYNSPLHF. The CDR3 bases are TGCGCCAGCAGCCAAGATAGTACAGGTTATAATTCACCCCTCCACTTT.

CDR3 loop: CSARQGQGYNEQFF. Written as DNA, the CDR3 is TGCAGTGCTAGACAGGGACAGGGATACAATGAGCAGTTCTTC. The V call is TRBV20-1, the J call TRBJ2-1; 9 bases are a match to TRBD1. Germline loops: CDR1 DFQATT, CDR2 SNEGSKA (reference sequence). This CDR3 region has 14 residues. Germline trimming cut 2 bases from V and 4 bases from J; bases unmatched to any gene: 3.

This clonotype appeared a few times. The rearrangement uses TRBV10-3 and TRBJ2-1, with D perhaps matching TRBD1 (5 bases). Trimming took off 4 bases at V and 8 bases at J, with 18 bases between the two ends. The germline CDR1 and CDR2 sequences are ENHRY and SYGVKD. The CDR3 has 15 amino acids. In DNA, the CDR3 is TGTGCCATCAGTGGGGGCCCAGCCGGTCAGGATGAGCAGTTCTTC. Protein: CAISGGPAGQDEQFF.

This chain uses TRBV5-1 with TRBJ2-5, with D hard to call. The DNA end favors TRBJ2-7, so the J call may be wrong. The CDR3 runs to 12 residues. Germline CDR1 is SGHRS and CDR2 is YFSETQ. The CDR3 protein is CASTAPTYEQYF. Written as DNA, the CDR3 is TGCGCCAGCACCGCACCGACCTACGAGCAGTACTTC.

J is TRBJ1-2 and V is TRBV12-3 or TRBV12-4; TRBD1 is a possible D gene (6 bases). V was shortened by 0 bases and J by 6 bases, with 17 bases between the two germline ends. The CDR3 is 16 residues long. CDR3 residues: CASSLARVRGGNGYTF. The CDR3 nucleotides read TGTGCCAGCAGTTTAGCGCGTGTCAGGGGAGGGAATGGCTACACCTTC.

The rearrangement uses TRBV28 and TRBJ2-1; TRBD2 matches 12 bases. Germline V gives CDR1 MDHEN, CDR2 SYDVKM. Losses at the gene ends were 6 bases for V and 7 bases for J; bases not matched to a gene: 7. The CDR3 length is 15 residues. CDR3 region: CASRPSGGVANEQFF. Written as DNA, the CDR3 is TGTGCCAGCAGGCCTAGCGGGGGGGTTGCGAATGAGCAGTTCTTC.

Details on this clonotype: One end of the junction varies from germline; a read error may be responsible. The chain uses TRBV2 and TRBJ1-5, with D uncertain. CDR3 length: 15 amino acids. The V gene's germline CDR1 is SNHLY and CDR2 FYNNEI. The DNA of the CDR3 is TGTGCCCGCAGTGTAGAACAGAGCTCAAATCAGCCCCAGCATTTT. As protein: CARSVEQSSNQPQHF.

This clonotype was observed a handful of times. The genes are TRBV6-1 and TRBJ2-3, with 13 bases identical to TRBD2. Germline V lookup: CDR1 MNHNS, CDR2 SASEGT. The CDR3 is made up of 16 amino acids. V was pared by 8 bases and J by 3 bases, with 8 bases of the junction left unmatched. CDR3 DNA sequence: TGTGCCAGCCTAAAAGGACTAGCGGGGGCAACAGATACGCAGTATTTT. Encoded protein: CASLKGLAGATDTQYF.

This clonotype was counted only a few times. The chain combines TRBV9 with TRBJ2-3, with 10 bases identical to TRBD2. Losses at the gene ends were 3 bases for V and 3 bases for J; bases not matched to a gene: 10. This CDR3 has 17 amino acids. Germline lookup yields CDR1 SGDLS and CDR2 YYNGEE. This CDR3 is CASSEEPAGGLTDTQYF. The DNA for the CDR3 is TGTGCCAGCAGCGAGGAGCCAGCGGGGGGGCTAACAGATACGCAGTATTTT.